These T cell receptor beta chains were read from a single sample in a study of OX40 agonist ivuxolimab in advanced cancers. This table comes from immunoSEQ multiplex PCR, and its TCRdb copy is limited to in-frame clones, with some not included. The data hold about 68,000 clones, with about 90% observed a single time. The sequenced sample was CD4+ or CD8+ T cells sorted from blood, obtained in a trial of the OX40 agonist ivuxolimab. The receptors stem from an adult with an advanced solid tumor such as melanoma, head and neck, liver or kidney cancer. The CDR3 runs from the conserved cysteine through the conserved F or W. The D gene is left open where the match is weak. Size is omitted from some rows. Given values are once, few, many or a class for expanded clones.

abundance,d_gene,v_gene,j_gene,CDR3nt,CDR3aa
NA,TRBD1,TRBV25-1,TRBJ1-2,TGTGCCAGCAGTGAATCGGGACAGAAAACTAACTATGGCTACACCTTC,CASSESGQKTNYGYTF
NA,TRBD1,TRBV6-1,TRBJ2-7,TGTGCCAGCAGTGCCCAAGGGACAGGGAACTACGAGCAGTACTTC,CASSAQGTGNYEQYF
few,NA,TRBV6-1,TRBJ2-7,TGTGCCAGCAATCTGGCCAAGGGTTACGAGCAGTACTTC,CASNLAKGYEQYF
NA,NA,TRBV27,TRBJ1-1,TGTGCCAGCAAAGCGGGGGTGCCAAACACTGAAGCTTTCTTT,CASKAGVPNTEAFF
NA,TRBD2,TRBV30,TRBJ2-6,TGTGCCTGGAGGGGGGGGTGGGGGGCCAACGTCCTGACTTTC,CAWRGGWGANVLTF
NA,NA,TRBV29-1,TRBJ2-4,TGCAGCGTTTCAGGGTCCCTAGCCAAAAACATTCAGTACTTC,CSVSGSLAKNIQYF
once,NA,TRBV11-2,TRBJ1-1,TGTGCCAGCAGCTTAGACTGGAACACTGAAGCTTTCTTT,CASSLDWNTEAFF
NA,TRBD1,TRBV2,TRBJ1-1,TGTGCCAGCAGTAGAAACAGGGGGGCTGAAGCTTTCTTT,CASSRNRGAEAFF
NA,TRBD2,TRBV19,TRBJ2-1,TGTGCCAGTAGTGGCGGACTAGCGGGAGATGAGCAGTTCTTC,CASSGGLAGDEQFF
NA,TRBD2,TRBV28,TRBJ2-1,TGTGCCAGCAGTTCCGGGGGGTCCTACAATGAGCAGTTCTTC,CASSSGGSYNEQFF
NA,TRBD2,TRBV9,TRBJ2-1,TGTGCCAGCAGCGTAGAGGCGTTTGCTAGCGGGAGAAATGAGCAGTTCTTC,CASSVEAFASGRNEQFF
NA,TRBD2,TRBV5-6,TRBJ2-7,TGTGCCAGCAGCTGGACTAGCGGGAGGGCCGGCGAGCAGTACTTC,CASSWTSGRAGEQYF
NA,NA,TRBV5-4,TRBJ2-2,TGTGCCAGCAGCCACGGGACAAGCACCGGGGAGCTGTTTTTT,CASSHGTSTGELFF
NA,TRBD2,TRBV27,TRBJ2-1,TGTGCCAGCAGTTTCCAGGTGGGGGAGGGCCGGTTTAATGAGCAGTTCTTC,CASSFQVGEGRFNEQFF
NA,TRBD2,TRBV7-3,TRBJ2-7,TGTGCCAGCAGTACGGCGGGAGGGCCGATTTACGAGCAGTACTTC,CASSTAGGPIYEQYF
NA,NA,TRBV30,TRBJ2-7,TGTGCCTGGAGTTCACAGGGTCCCTACGAGCAGTACTTC,CAWSSQGPYEQYF